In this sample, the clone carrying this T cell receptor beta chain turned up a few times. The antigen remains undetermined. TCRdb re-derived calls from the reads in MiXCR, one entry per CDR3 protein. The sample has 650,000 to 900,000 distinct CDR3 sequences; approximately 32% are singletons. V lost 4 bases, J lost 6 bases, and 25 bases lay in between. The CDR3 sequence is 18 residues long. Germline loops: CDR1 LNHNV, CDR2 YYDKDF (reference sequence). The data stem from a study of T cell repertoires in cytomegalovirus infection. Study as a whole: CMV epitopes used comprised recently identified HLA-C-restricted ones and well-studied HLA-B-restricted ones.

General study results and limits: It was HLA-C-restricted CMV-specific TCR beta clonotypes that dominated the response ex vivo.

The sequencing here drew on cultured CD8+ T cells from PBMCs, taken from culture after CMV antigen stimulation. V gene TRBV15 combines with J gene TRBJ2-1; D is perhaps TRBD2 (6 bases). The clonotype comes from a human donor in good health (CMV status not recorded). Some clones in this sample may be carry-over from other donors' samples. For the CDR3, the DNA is TGTGCCACCAGCATAGGGAACGGTCGGAGGGACCGGCCCAATGAGCAGTTCTTC. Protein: CATSIGNGRRDRPNEQFF.